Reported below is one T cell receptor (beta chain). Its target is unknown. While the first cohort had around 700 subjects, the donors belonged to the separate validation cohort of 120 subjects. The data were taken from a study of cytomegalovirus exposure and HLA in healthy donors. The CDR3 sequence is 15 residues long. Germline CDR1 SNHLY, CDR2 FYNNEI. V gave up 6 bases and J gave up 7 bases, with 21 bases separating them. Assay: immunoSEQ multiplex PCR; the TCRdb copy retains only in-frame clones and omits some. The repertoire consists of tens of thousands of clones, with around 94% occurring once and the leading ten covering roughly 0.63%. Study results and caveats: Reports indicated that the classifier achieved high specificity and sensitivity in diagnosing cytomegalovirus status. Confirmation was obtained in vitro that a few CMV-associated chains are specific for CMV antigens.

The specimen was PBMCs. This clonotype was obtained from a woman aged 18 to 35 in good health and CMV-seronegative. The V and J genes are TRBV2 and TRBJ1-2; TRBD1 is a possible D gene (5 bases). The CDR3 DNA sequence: TGTGCCAGCAGGAATGGAGGGGTTACGTGGCGTGGCTACACCTTC. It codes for CASRNGGVTWRGYTF.